This T cell receptor beta chain was recorded in a study of response to subunit inactivated influenza vaccine. Points from the study as a whole: Authors suggested few new T cells are recruited by each seasonal influenza vaccination.

About this clonotype itself: Its antigen remains unidentified.

TCRdb analysed the RT-PCR reads with MiXCR anew, one entry per CDR3 protein. The sample gives 500,000 or so distinct CDR3 sequences, 16% of which show up once; around 3% is in the top ten. CDR3 length: 13 amino acids. Germline values: CDR1 MNHEY, CDR2 SMNVEV (reference sequence). The ends were cut back, 3 bases at V and 8 bases at J, with 11 bases in the middle. The chain joins TRBV27 to TRBJ1-5, with D possibly matching TRBD1 (5 bases). The starting material was CD4+ T cells sorted from PBMCs, obtained roughly 24 months after vaccination. The source of this sequence is a man between 45 and 75 years old who received an inactivated influenza vaccine. The CDR3 sequence is CASSFRGREPQHF. The CDR3 DNA follows: TGTGCCAGCAGTTTTAGGGGCCGGGAGCCCCAGCATTTT.